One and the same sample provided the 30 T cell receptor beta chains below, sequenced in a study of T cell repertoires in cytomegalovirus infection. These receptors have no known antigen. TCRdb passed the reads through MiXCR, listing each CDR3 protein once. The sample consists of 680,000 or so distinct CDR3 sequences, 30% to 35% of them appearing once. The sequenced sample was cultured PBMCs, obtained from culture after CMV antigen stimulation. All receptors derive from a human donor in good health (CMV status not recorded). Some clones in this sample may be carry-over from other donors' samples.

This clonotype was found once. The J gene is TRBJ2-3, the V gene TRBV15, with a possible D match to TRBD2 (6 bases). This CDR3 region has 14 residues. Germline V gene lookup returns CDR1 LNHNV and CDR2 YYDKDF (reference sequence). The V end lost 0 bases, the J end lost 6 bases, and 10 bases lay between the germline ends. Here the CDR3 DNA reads TGTGCCACCAGCAGAGATGGAGGGTTGGATACGCAGTATTTT. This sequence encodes CATSRDGGLDTQYF.

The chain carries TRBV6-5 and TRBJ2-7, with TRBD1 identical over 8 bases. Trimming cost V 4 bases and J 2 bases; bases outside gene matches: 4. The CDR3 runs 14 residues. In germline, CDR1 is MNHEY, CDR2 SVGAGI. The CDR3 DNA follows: TGTGCCAGCAGTTTGGGGGACAGGACCTACGAGCAGTACTTC. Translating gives CASSLGDRTYEQYF.

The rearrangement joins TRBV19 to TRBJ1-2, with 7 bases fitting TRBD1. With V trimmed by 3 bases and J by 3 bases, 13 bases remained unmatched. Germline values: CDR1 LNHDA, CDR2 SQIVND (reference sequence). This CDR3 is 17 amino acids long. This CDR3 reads CASSMRSGTGADYGYTF. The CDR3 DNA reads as TGTGCCAGTAGTATGCGATCCGGAACAGGGGCGGACTATGGCTACACCTTC.

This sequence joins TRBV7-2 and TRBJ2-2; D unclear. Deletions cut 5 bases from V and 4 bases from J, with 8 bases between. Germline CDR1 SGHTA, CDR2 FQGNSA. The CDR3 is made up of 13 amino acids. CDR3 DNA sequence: TGTGCCAGCAGCCGTGCGTCCACCGGGGAGCTGTTTTTT. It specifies CASSRASTGELFF. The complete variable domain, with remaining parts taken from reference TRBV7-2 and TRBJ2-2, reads GAGVSQSPSNKVTEKGKDVELRCDPISGHTALYWYRQSLGQGLEFLIYFQGNSAPDKSGLPSDRFSAERTGGSVSTLTIQRTQQEDSAVYLCASSRASTGELFFGEGSRLTVL.

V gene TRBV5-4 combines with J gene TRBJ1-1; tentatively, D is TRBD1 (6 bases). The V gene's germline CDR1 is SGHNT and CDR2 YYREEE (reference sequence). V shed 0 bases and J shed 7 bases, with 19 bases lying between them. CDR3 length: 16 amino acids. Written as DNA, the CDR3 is TGTGCCAGCAGCTTGGGTGCAGGGGAAGGTGGGGATGAAGCTTTCTTT. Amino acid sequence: CASSLGAGEGGDEAFF.

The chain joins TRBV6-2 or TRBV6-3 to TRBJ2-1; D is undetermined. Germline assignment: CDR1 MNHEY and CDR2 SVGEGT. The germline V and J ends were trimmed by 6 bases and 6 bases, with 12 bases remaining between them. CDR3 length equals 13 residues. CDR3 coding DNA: TGTGCCAGCAGCCCCTCTAGAGGCAATGAGCAGTTCTTC. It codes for CASSPSRGNEQFF.

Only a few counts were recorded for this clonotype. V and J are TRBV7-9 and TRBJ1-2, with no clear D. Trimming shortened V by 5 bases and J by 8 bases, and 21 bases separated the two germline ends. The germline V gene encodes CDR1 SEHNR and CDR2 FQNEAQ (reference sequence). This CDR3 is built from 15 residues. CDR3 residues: CASSQGQAAYGGYTF. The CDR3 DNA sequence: TGTGCCAGCAGCCAAGGCCAGGCCGCTTATGGGGGCTACACCTTC. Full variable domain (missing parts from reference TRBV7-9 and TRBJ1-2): DTGVSQNPRHKITKRGQNVTFRCDPISEHNRLYWYRQTLGQGPEFLTYFQNEAQLEKSRLLSDRFSAERPKGSFSTLEIQRTEQGDSAMYLCASSQGQAAYGGYTFGSGTRLTVV.

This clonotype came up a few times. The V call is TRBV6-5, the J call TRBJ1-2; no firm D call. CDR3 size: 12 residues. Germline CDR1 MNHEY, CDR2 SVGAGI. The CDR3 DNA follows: TGTGCTTCCGCTAGGGTAGACTATGGCTACACCTTC. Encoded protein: CASARVDYGYTF.

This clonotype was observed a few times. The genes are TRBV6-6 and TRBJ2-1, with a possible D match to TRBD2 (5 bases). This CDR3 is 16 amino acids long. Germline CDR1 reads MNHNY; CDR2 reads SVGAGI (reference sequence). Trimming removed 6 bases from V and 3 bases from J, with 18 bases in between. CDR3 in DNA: TGTGCCAGCAGATTGGCCGGACTGAACCGCTACAATGAGCAGTTCTTC. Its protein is CASRLAGLNRYNEQFF.

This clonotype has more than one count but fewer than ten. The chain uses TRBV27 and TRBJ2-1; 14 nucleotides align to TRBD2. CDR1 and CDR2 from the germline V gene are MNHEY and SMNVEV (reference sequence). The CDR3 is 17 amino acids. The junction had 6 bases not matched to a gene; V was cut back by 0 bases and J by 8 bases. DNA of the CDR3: TGTGCCAGCAGTTTATCGCAGACTAGCGGGGGGGAGGATGAGCAGTTCTTC. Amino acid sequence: CASSLSQTSGGEDEQFF.

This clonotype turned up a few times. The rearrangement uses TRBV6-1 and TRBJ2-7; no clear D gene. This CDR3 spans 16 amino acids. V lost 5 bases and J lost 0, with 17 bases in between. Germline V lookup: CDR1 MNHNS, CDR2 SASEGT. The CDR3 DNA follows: TGTGCCAGCAGTTTCAGTGACCCCCGAAGCTCCTACGAGCAGTACTTC. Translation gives CASSFSDPRSSYEQYF.

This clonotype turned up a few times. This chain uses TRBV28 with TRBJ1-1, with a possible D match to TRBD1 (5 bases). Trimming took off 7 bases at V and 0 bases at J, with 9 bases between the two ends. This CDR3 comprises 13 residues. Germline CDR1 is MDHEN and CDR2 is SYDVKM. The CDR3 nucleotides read TGTGCCAGCACCGGGGGGGTGAACACTGAAGCTTTCTTT. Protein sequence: CASTGGVNTEAFF.

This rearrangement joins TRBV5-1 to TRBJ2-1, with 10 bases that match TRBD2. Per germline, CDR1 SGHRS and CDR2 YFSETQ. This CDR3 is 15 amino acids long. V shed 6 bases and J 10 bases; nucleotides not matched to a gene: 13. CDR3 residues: CASTKGLAGVIEQFF. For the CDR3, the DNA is TGCGCCAGCACAAAAGGGCTAGCGGGAGTCATAGAGCAGTTCTTC.

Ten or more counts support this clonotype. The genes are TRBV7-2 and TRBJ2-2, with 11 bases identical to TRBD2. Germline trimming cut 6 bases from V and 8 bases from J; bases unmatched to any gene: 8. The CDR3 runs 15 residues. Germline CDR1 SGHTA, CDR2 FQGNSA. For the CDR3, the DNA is TGTGCCAGCAGACCCACTAGCGGGGGAATAGGGGAGCTGTTTTTT. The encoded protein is CASRPTSGGIGELFF.

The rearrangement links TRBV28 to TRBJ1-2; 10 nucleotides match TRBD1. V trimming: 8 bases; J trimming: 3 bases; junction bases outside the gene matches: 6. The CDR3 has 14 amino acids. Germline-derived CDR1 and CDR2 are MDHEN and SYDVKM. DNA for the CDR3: TGTGCCAGCTGCAGGACAGGGGGTGACTATGGCTACACCTTC. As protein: CASCRTGGDYGYTF.

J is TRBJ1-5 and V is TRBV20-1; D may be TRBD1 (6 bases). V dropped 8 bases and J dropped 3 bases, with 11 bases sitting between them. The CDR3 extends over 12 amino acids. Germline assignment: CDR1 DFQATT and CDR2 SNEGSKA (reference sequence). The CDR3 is CSWGRLNQPQHF. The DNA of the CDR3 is TGCAGTTGGGGGCGGCTCAATCAGCCCCAGCATTTT.

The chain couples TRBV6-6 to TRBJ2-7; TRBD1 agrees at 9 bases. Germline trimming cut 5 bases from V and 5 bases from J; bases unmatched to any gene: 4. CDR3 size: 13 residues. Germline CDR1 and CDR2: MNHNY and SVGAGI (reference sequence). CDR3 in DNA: TGTGCCAGCAGTGGGGACAGGGTTGACGAGCAGTACTTC. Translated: CASSGDRVDEQYF.

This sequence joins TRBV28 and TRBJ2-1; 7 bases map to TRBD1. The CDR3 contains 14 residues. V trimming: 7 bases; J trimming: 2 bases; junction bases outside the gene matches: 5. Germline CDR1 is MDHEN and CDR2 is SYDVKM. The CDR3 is CASTRQGPYNEQFF. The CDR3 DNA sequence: TGTGCCAGCACCCGACAGGGACCCTACAATGAGCAGTTCTTC.

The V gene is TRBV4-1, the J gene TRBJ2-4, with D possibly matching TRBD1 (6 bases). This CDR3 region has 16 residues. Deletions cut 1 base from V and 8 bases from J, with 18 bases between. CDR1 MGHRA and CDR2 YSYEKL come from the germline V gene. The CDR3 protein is CASSQVLFGGDDIQYF. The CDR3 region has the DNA TGCGCCAGCAGCCAAGTCCTTTTTGGGGGCGACGACATTCAGTACTTC.

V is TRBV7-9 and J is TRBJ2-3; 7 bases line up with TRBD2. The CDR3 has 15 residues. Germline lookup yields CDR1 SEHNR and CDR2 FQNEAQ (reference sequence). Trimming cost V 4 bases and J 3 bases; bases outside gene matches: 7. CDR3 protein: CASSSGRERTDTQYF. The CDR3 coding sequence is TGTGCCAGCAGCTCAGGGCGGGAGAGGACAGATACGCAGTATTTT. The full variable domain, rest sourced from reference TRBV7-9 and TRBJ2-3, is DTGVSQNPRHKITKRGQNVTFRCDPISEHNRLYWYRQTLGQGPEFLTYFQNEAQLEKSRLLSDRFSAERPKGSFSTLEIQRTEQGDSAMYLCASSSGRERTDTQYFGPGTRLTVL.

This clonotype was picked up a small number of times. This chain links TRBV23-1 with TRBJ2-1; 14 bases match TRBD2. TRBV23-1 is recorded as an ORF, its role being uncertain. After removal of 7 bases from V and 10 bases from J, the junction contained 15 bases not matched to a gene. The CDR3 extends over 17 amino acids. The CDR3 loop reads CASNPLPGLAGEREQFF. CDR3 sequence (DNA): TGCGCCAGCAACCCGCTTCCGGGACTAGCGGGAGAGAGGGAGCAGTTCTTC.

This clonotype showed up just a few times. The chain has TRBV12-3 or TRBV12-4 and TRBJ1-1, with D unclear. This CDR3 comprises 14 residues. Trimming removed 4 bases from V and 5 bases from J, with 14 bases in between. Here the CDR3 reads CASSSGFRETEAFF. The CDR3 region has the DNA TGTGCCAGCAGTTCGGGATTCCGGGAGACTGAAGCTTTCTTT.

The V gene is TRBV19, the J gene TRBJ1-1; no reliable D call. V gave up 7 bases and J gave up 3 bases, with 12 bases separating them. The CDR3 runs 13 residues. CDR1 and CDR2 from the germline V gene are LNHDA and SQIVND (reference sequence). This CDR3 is CASTNGVYTEAFF. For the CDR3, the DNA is TGTGCCAGTACCAATGGGGTGTACACTGAAGCTTTCTTT.

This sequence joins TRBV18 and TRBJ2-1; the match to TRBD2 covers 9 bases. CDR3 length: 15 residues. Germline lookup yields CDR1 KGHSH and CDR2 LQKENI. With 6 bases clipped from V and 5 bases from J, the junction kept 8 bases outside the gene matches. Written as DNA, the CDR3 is TGTGCCAGCTCGACCCGGCTAGCGGGAAACAATGAGCAGTTCTTC. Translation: CASSTRLAGNNEQFF.

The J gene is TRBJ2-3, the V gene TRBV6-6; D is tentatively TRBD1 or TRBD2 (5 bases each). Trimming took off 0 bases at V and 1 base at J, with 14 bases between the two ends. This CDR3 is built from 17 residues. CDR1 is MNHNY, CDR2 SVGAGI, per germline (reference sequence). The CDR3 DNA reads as TGTGCCAGCAGTTACTCAAACGGGGCCTGGGGCACAGATACGCAGTATTTT. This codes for CASSYSNGAWGTDTQYF.

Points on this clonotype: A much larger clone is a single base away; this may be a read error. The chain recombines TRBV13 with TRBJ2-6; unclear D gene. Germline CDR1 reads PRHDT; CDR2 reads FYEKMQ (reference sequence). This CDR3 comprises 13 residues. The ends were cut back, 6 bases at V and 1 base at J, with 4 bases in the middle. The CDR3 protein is CASRESGANVLTF. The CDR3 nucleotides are TGTGCCAGCAGGGAATCTGGGGCCAACGTCCTGACTTTC.

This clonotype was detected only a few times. CDR3 in amino acids: CASSLSGQGGPLHF. The CDR3 bases are TGTGCCAGCAGCTTATCTGGACAGGGAGGACCCCTCCACTTT. The genes are TRBV7-9 and TRBJ1-6, with 8 positions matching TRBD1. Germline loops: CDR1 SEHNR, CDR2 FQNEAQ (reference sequence). V shed 2 bases and J 12 bases; nucleotides not matched to a gene: 6. The length of the CDR3 is 14 residues. The full variable domain, with the rest looked up from reference TRBV7-9 and TRBJ1-6, is DTGVSQNPRHKITKRGQNVTFRCDPISEHNRLYWYRQTLGQGPEFLTYFQNEAQLEKSRLLSDRFSAERPKGSFSTLEIQRTEQGDSAMYLCASSLSGQGGPLHFGNGTRLTVT.

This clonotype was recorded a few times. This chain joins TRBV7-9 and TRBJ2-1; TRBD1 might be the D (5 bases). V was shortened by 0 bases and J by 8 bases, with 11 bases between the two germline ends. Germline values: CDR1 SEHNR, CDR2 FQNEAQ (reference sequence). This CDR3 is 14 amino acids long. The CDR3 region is CASSLAMVGDEQFF. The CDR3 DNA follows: TGTGCCAGCAGCTTAGCGATGGTAGGGGATGAGCAGTTCTTC. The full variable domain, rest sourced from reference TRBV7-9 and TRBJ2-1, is DTGVSQNPRHKITKRGQNVTFRCDPISEHNRLYWYRQTLGQGPEFLTYFQNEAQLEKSRLLSDRFSAERPKGSFSTLEIQRTEQGDSAMYLCASSLAMVGDEQFFGPGTRLTVL.

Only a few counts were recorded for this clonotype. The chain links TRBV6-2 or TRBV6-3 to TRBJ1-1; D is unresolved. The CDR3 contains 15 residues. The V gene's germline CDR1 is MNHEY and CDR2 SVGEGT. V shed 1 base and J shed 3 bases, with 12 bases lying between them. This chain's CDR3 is CASSYYKGGYTEAFF. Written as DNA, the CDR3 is TGTGCCAGCAGTTACTATAAAGGCGGATACACTGAAGCTTTCTTT.

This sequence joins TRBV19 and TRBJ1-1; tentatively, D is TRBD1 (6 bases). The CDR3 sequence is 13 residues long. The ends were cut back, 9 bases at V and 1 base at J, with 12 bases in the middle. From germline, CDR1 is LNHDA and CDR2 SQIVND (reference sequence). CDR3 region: CAREGVGNTEAFF. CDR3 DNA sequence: TGTGCCAGAGAGGGGGTCGGGAACACTGAAGCTTTCTTT. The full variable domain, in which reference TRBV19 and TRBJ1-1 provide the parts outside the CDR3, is DGGITQSPKYLFRKEGQNVTLSCEQNLNHDAMYWYRQDPGQGLRLIYYSQIVNDFQKGDIAEGYSVSREKKESFPLTVTSAQKNPTAFYLCAREGVGNTEAFFGQGTRLTVV.